These T cell receptor beta chains were read from a single sample in a study of T-cell reconstitution after alpha-beta-depleted transplantation in children. TCRdb reprocessed the PCR reads via MiXCR and lists one record per CDR3 protein. Of around 130,000 distinct CDR3 sequences listed, roughly 10% are singletons. The sequenced sample was PBMCs, mostly from graft donor cells, obtained 180 days after TCRalphabeta/CD19-depleted stem cell transplant. Every receptor here comes from a girl less than two years old who had a stem cell transplant for combined immunodeficiency, so the T cells may come from the graft donor. Both conserved end residues are part of each CDR3. The D gene is left open where the match is weak.

V gene	J gene	D gene	CDR3 protein
TRBV5-6	TRBJ2-7	NA	CASSLKQGLMYEQYF
TRBV5-5	TRBJ1-1	TRBD1	CASSQGQGETNTDAFF
TRBV20-1	TRBJ2-5	NA	CSARDPPGETQYF
TRBV24-1	TRBJ2-2	TRBD2	CASSGRADTGELFF
TRBV5-8	TRBJ1-5	NA	CASSPRGGGQPQHF
TRBV20-1	TRBJ2-7	TRBD2	CSATRGSSYEQYF
TRBV10-3	TRBJ2-3	NA	CAIRSSRTESNTDTQYF
TRBV19	TRBJ2-7	TRBD2	CASSMAGVHEQYF
TRBV10-3	TRBJ2-3	NA	CAIKVTTPRDTQYF
TRBV7-6	TRBJ1-1	NA	CASSFRTGTEAFF
TRBV29-1	TRBJ2-3	NA	CSVVSVMVTDTQYF
TRBV29-1	TRBJ2-5	NA	CSVERPNIETQYF
TRBV20-1	TRBJ2-5	NA	CSAGGGRQETQYF
TRBV28	TRBJ2-1	TRBD2	CASSFILAGDTKFF
TRBV20-1	TRBJ1-1	NA	CSAKGFGDTEAFF
TRBV9	TRBJ1-6	NA	CASSEGWGHSPLHF
TRBV5-4	TRBJ2-5	NA	CASSYLTVETQYF
TRBV12-3/TRBV12-4	TRBJ2-1	TRBD2	CASSPRGLAGIGLYNEQFF
TRBV21-1	TRBJ2-4	NA	CASSKATVSIQYF
TRBV10-3	TRBJ1-3	TRBD1	CAITRQGESMDTIYF
TRBV7-9	TRBJ2-3	NA	CASSTPYGTQYF
TRBV5-1	TRBJ1-4	TRBD1	CASRYRGLNEKLFF
TRBV3-1	TRBJ1-5	NA	CASSQGLYSNQPQHF